This T cell receptor (beta chain) was profiled in a study of CD8+ T cells in alopecia areata. About the research overall: Tofacitinib lasted 6 to 18 months, then 6 months off drug.

cDNA serving as the sequencing template came from extracted, reverse transcribed RNA. The table came from immunoSEQ multiplex PCR; TCRdb's copy has only in-frame clones and leaves some out. The sample has approximately 180,000 clones, roughly 59% seen once. Peripheral blood samples and lesional scalp punch biopsies were obtained from alopecia areata patients. The CDR3 spans 17 residues. Looked up from germline, CDR1 is SGHRS and CDR2 is YFSETQ. Trimming at V came to 4 bases and at J to 7 bases, leaving 13 bases not matched to a gene. There are a few counts of this clone. This chain joins TRBV5-1 and TRBJ1-4; 10 nucleotides match TRBD1. This clonotype was sampled from a human donor with alopecia areata. This specimen consisted of CD4+ T cells sorted from blood, obtained at week 0. The CDR3 loop reads CASSPNHGQGGREKLFF. CDR3 nucleotide sequence: TGCGCCAGCAGCCCCAACCACGGACAGGGGGGACGTGAAAAACTGTTTTTT.